These T cell receptor beta chains were read from a single sample in a study of cytomegalovirus exposure and HLA in healthy donors. Method: immunoSEQ multiplex PCR; TCRdb's copy keeps in-frame clones and lacks some. The data show roughly 190,000 clones, about 80% seen once. The sequenced sample consisted of PBMCs. These TCRs come from a woman aged 25 to 39 in good health and CMV-seropositive. CDR3s include the opening cysteine and the closing phenylalanine or tryptophan. A D gene is named only where the DNA matches it firmly. Size tells how often a clone was seen (once, few, many) or the class of an expanded clone, and some rows leave it out.

NA	TRBJ2-7	TRBD1	TRBV5-4	TGTGCCAGCACCCCGGGACAGGGTTACGAGCAGTACTTC	CASTPGQGYEQYF
NA	TRBJ2-3	NA	TRBV6-5	TGTGCCAGCAGTATCCGGGAGAGCACAGATACGCAGTATTTT	CASSIRESTDTQYF
NA	TRBJ2-3	NA	TRBV4-1	TGCGCCAGCAGCCAGGAGGCACATAGCACAGATACGCAGTATTTT	CASSQEAHSTDTQYF
NA	TRBJ1-2	NA	TRBV6-5	TGTGCCAGCAGTATACCCGGGTCTACTGGCTACACCTTC	CASSIPGSTGYTF
NA	TRBJ1-2	TRBD1	TRBV27	TGTGCCAGCAGTTCCCCGGGACAGGGGGCCCCTGGCTACACCTTC	CASSSPGQGAPGYTF
NA	TRBJ1-2	TRBD1	TRBV19	TGTGCCAGTAGCGGACAGGGGGCATTCGAGGGCTACACCTTC	CASSGQGAFEGYTF
NA	TRBJ2-7	NA	TRBV10-3	TGTGCCATCAGTGTGGGCAGGGCCTACGAGCAGTACTTC	CAISVGRAYEQYF
NA	TRBJ2-7	NA	TRBV6-1	TGTGCCAGCAGTGGGACACCAAGGGAGCAGTACTTC	CASSGTPREQYF
few	TRBJ2-7	TRBD1	TRBV29-1	TGCAGCGTTGTGTCCCAAACAGGGGCCTACGAGCAGTACTTC	CSVVSQTGAYEQYF
once	TRBJ1-5	NA	TRBV27	TGTGCCAGCAGCCTACAGGGTGGGCCCCAGCATTTT	CASSLQGGPQHF
NA	TRBJ2-3	TRBD2	TRBV10-3	TGTGCCATCAGTGAGTTGGCTAGCGGGAGCACAGATACGCAGTATTTT	CAISELASGSTDTQYF
NA	TRBJ1-1	NA	TRBV29-1	TGCAGCGTTGATTACAGATCCGGCACTGAAGCTTTCTTT	CSVDYRSGTEAFF
NA	TRBJ2-1	TRBD2	TRBV7-8	TGTGCCAGCAGCTTTGATTCGGGACTAGCGGGTGGGGGGCTCTTC	CASSFDSGLAGGGLF
NA	TRBJ2-1	TRBD2	TRBV6-5	TGTGCCAGCAGTTACTCTGCGGGAGGGCCCTATGAGCAGTTCTTC	CASSYSAGGPYEQFF
NA	TRBJ2-3	TRBD1	TRBV28	TGTGCCAGCAGTGCCGACAGGGGCTGGTACACAGATACGCAGTATTTT	CASSADRGWYTDTQYF
NA	TRBJ2-1	TRBD1	TRBV27	TGTGCCAGCAGCCCCAAGACAGGGGCCATCAATGAGCAGTTCTTC	CASSPKTGAINEQFF
NA	TRBJ1-3	NA	TRBV30	TGTGCCTGGAGGGAAGGGGCAGGAAACACCATATATTTT	CAWREGAGNTIYF
NA	TRBJ2-1	TRBD2	TRBV18	TGTGCCAGCTCACCAAATTCAGTAGCGGGAGAGCAGTTCTTC	CASSPNSVAGEQFF
NA	TRBJ2-7	TRBD2	TRBV5-6	TGTGCCAGCAGCTTGGGAGGGAGCGGGAAAGGCGAGCAGTACTTC	CASSLGGSGKGEQYF
few	TRBJ1-2	NA	TRBV2	TGTGCCAGCAGTCAGGGGAACTATGGCTACACCTTC	CASSQGNYGYTF
NA	TRBJ2-1	TRBD2	TRBV27	TGTGCCAGCAGTGCCCGGCCCCATAGCGGGGGCCCGTACAATGAGCAGTTCTTC	CASSARPHSGGPYNEQFF
NA	TRBJ2-3	TRBD1	TRBV6-6	TGTGCCAGCGACAGGGGGGCCGGGGATACGCAGTATTTT	CASDRGAGDTQYF
NA	TRBJ2-3	NA	TRBV7-2	TGTGCCAGCAGCTTAGGGGGGCAAATCACAGATACGCAGTATTTT	CASSLGGQITDTQYF
once	TRBJ2-1	TRBD2	TRBV18	TGTGCCAGCTCACCACCGTCAAGTAGCGGGGGGTACAATGAGCAGTTCTTC	CASSPPSSSGGYNEQFF
NA	TRBJ2-7	TRBD2	TRBV7-2	TGTGCCAGCAGCTTAGGGCTAGCGGGAGGGCCCGACGAGCAGTACTTC	CASSLGLAGGPDEQYF
few	TRBJ1-1	NA	TRBV6-1	TGTGCCAGCAGTGAAAGGTGGGGCGGACAAATGAACACTGAAGCTTTCTTT	CASSERWGGQMNTEAFF
few	TRBJ1-5	TRBD1	TRBV4-1	TGCGCCAGCAGCCAAGGGCAGGGGGCGCGGCAGCCCCAGCATTTT	CASSQGQGARQPQHF
NA	TRBJ1-1	NA	TRBV6-5	TGTGCCAGCAGTTACTCGCCGGACACTGAAGCTTTCTTT	CASSYSPDTEAFF
NA	TRBJ1-2	NA	TRBV9	TGTGCCAGCAGCGTCGACAGTCAGGGGTACTATGGCTACACCTTC	CASSVDSQGYYGYTF
once	TRBJ2-7	NA	TRBV27	TGTGCCAGCAGTTCCCGGGGCTACGAGCAGTACTTC	CASSSRGYEQYF
few	TRBJ2-1	TRBD2	TRBV7-8	TGTGCCAGCAGCTTGGGGAGGCTAGCGGGGGCCACCGGGTGGTTCTTC	CASSLGRLAGATGWFF
once	TRBJ2-4	NA	TRBV5-6	TGTGCCAGCAGCATACTAGCCAAAAACATTCAGTACTTC	CASSILAKNIQYF
NA	TRBJ2-3	TRBD1	TRBV18	TGTGCCAGCTCCCCAAAGACAGGGTGGGCAGATACGCAGTATTTT	CASSPKTGWADTQYF
few	TRBJ1-2	TRBD1	TRBV6-5	TGTGCCAGCAGGTCATCCGGGACAGTCTATGGCTACACCTTC	CASRSSGTVYGYTF
once	TRBJ2-1	TRBD2	TRBV30	TGTGCCTGGAGTGTAAGAGCGGGGGTCATCAATGAGCAGTTCTTC	CAWSVRAGVINEQFF
NA	TRBJ1-5	TRBD1	TRBV7-2	TGTGCCAGCAGCTTCGGACAGGGGGTACCTTGGCAGCCCCAGCATTTT	CASSFGQGVPWQPQHF
NA	TRBJ1-4	NA	TRBV15	TGTGCCACCAGCAGAGACCCGGACGAGGGAAAACTGTTTTTT	CATSRDPDEGKLFF
NA	TRBJ2-3	NA	TRBV7-2	TGTGCCAGCAGACCGGACAGAAACACAGATACGCAGTATTTT	CASRPDRNTDTQYF
NA	TRBJ1-1	NA	TRBV5-1	TGCGCCAGCAGCGTCATGTCTATGAACACTGAAGCTTTCTTT	CASSVMSMNTEAFF
NA	TRBJ2-1	NA	TRBV4-3	TGCGCCAGCAGCCAAGATCGGGGTGCTATAATCAACCACAGTAACCCTTATGATGAGCAGTTCTTC	CASSQDRGAIINHSNPYDEQFF
NA	TRBJ1-1	TRBD1	TRBV28	TGTGCCAGCAGTTTCTTGACAGGGTCCGAAGCTTTCTTT	CASSFLTGSEAFF
NA	TRBJ2-1	TRBD1	TRBV6-6	TGTGCCAGCAACAGGGGAGTAGTAGATGAGCAGTTCTTC	CASNRGVVDEQFF